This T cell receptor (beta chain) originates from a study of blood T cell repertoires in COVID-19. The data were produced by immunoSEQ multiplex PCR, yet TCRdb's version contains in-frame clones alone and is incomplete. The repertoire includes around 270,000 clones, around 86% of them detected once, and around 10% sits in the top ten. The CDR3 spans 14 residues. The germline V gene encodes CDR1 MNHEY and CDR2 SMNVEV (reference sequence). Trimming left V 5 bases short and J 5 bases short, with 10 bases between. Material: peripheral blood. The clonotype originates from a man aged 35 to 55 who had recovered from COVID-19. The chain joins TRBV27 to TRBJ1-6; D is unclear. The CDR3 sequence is CASSIHTNNSPLHF. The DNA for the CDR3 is TGTGCCAGCAGTATCCATACAAATAATTCACCCCTCCACTTT.